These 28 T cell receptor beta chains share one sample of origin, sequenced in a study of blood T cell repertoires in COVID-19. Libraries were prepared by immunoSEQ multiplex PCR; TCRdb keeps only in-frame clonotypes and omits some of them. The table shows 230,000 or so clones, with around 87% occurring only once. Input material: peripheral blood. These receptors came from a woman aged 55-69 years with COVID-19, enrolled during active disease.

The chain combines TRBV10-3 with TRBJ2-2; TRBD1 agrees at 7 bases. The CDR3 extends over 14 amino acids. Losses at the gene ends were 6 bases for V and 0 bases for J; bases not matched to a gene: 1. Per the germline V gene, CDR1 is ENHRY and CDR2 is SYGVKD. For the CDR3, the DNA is TGTGCCATCAGCGGACAGGCGAACACCGGGGAGCTGTTTTTT. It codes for CAISGQANTGELFF.

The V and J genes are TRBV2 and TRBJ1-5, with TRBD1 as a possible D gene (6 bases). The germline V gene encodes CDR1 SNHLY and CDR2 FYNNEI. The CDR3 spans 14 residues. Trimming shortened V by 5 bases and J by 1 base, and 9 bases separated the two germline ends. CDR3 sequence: CASSLDRSNQPQHF. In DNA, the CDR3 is TGTGCCAGCAGTTTGGACAGAAGCAATCAGCCCCAGCATTTT.

CDR3 amino acids: CASSLWGEETQYF. CDR3 bases: TGTGCCAGCAGTTTATGGGGGGAAGAGACCCAGTACTTC. This sequence joins TRBV27 and TRBJ2-5; possibly TRBD2 for D (6 bases). Trimming removed 1 base from V and 3 bases from J, with 6 bases in between. In germline, CDR1 is MNHEY, CDR2 SMNVEV (reference sequence). The CDR3 sequence is 13 residues long.

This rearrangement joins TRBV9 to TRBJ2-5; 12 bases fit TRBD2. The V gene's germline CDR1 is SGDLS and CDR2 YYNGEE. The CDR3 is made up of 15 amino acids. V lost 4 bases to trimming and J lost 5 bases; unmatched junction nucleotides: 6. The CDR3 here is CASSTSGGSVETQYF. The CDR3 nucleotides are TGTGCCAGCAGCACTAGCGGGGGGTCTGTTGAGACCCAGTACTTC.

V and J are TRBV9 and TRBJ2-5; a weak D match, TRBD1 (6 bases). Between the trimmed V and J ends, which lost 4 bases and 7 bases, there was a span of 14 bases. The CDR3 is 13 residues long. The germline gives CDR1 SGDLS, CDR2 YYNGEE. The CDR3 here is CASSPPFRGTQYF. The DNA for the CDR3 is TGTGCCAGCAGCCCCCCCTTCAGGGGGACCCAGTACTTC.

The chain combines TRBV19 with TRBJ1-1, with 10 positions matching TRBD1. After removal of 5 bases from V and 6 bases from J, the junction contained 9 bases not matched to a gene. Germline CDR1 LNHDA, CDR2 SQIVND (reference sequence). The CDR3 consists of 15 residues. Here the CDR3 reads CASSPLTGGLSEAFF. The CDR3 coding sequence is TGTGCCAGTAGTCCGCTGACAGGGGGCTTATCTGAAGCTTTCTTT.

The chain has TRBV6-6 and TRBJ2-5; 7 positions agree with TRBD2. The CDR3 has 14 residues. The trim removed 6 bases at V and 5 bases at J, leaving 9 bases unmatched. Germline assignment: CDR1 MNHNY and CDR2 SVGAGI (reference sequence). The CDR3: CASRHSGDWETQYF. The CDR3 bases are TGTGCCAGCAGGCACAGCGGGGACTGGGAGACCCAGTACTTC.

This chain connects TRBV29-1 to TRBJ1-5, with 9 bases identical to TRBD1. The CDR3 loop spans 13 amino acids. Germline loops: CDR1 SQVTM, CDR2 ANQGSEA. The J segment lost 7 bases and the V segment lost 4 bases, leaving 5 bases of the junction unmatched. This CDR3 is CSVGETGGQPQHF. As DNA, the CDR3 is TGCAGCGTTGGGGAGACAGGGGGGCAGCCCCAGCATTTT.

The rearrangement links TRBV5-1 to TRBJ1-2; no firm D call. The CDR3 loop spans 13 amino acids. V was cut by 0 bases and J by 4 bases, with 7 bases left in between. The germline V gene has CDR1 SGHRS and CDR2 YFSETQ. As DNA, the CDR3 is TGCGCCAGCAGCTTGGCGGTGTCCTATGGCTACACCTTC. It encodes CASSLAVSYGYTF. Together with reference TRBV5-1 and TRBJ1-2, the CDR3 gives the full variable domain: KAGVTQTPRYLIKTRGQQVTLSCSPISGHRSVSWYQQTPGQGLQFLFEYFSETQRNKGNFPGRFSGRQFSNSRSEMNVSTLELGDSALYLCASSLAVSYGYTFGSGTRLTVV.

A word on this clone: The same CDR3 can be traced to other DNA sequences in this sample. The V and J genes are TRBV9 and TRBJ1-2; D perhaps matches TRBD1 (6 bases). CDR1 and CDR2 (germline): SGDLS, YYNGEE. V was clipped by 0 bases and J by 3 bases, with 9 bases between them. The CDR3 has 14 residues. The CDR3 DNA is TGTGCCAGCAGCGTAGGAGGGGGAGACTATGGCTACACCTTC. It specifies CASSVGGGDYGYTF.

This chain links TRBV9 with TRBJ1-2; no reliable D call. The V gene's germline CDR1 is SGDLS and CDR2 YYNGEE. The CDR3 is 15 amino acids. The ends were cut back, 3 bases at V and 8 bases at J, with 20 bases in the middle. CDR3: CASSARALAPGGYTF. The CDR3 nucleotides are TGTGCCAGCAGCGCCCGGGCTCTAGCTCCTGGGGGCTACACCTTC. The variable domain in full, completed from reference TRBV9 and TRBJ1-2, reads DSGVTQTPKHLITATGQRVTLRCSPRSGDLSVYWYQQSLDQGLQFLIQYYNGEERAKGNILERFSAQQFPDLHSELNLSSLELGDSALYFCASSARALAPGGYTFGSGTRLTVV.

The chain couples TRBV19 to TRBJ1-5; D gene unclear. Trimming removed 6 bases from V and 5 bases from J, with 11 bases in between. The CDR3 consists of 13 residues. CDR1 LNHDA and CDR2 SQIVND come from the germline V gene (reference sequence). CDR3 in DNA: TGTGCCAGTAGCTCGACAAATGATCAGCCCCAGCATTTT. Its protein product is CASSSTNDQPQHF.

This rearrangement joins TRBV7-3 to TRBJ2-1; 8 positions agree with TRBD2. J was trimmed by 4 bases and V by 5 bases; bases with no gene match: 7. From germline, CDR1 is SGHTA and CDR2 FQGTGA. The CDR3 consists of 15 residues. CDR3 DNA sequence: TGTGCCAGCAGCCTCTCGGCGGGGGGATACAATGAGCAGTTCTTC. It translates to CASSLSAGGYNEQFF.

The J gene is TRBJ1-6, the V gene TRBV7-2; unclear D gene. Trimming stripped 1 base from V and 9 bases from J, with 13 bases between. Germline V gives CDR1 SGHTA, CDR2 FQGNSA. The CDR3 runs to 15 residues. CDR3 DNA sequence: TGTGCCAGCAGCTTAGACCGCCAGGCAGGTTCACCCCTCCACTTT. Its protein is CASSLDRQAGSPLHF.

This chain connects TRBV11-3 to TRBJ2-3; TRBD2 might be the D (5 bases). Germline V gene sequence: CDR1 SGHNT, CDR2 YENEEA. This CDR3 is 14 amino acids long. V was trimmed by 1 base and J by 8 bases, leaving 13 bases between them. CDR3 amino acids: CASSLGRGSGTQYF. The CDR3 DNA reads TGTGCCAGCAGCTTAGGCCGGGGAAGCGGTACGCAGTATTTT.

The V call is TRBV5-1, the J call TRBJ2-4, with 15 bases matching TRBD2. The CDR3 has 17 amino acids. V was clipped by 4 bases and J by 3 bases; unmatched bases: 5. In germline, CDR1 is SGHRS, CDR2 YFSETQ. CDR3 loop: CASSQGLAGGLKNIQYF. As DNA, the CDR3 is TGCGCCAGCAGCCAGGGACTAGCGGGGGGACTCAAAAACATTCAGTACTTC.

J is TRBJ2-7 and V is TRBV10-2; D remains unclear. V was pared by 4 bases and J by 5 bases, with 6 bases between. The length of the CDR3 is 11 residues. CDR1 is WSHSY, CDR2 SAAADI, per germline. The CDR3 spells CASSVIDEQYF. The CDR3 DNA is TGCGCCAGCAGTGTAATCGACGAGCAGTACTTC.

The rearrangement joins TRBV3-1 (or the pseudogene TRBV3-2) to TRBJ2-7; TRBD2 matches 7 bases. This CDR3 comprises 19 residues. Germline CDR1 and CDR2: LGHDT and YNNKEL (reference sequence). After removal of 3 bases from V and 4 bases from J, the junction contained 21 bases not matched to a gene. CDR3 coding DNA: TGTGCCAGCAGCCAGTCCGTCGGGCAGGGAGGGAGGAGAAAATACGAGCAGTACTTC. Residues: CASSQSVGQGGRRKYEQYF.

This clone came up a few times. This CDR3 is CASSRTDRDNEQFF. In nucleotides, the CDR3 is TGCGCCAGCAGCCGGACGGACAGAGACAATGAGCAGTTCTTC. V usage is TRBV4-3 and J usage is TRBJ2-1, with D tentatively TRBD1 (6 bases). This CDR3 is 14 amino acids long. Germline assignment: CDR1 LGHNA and CDR2 YSLEER. The V end was cut by 4 bases, the J end by 5 bases, with 12 bases between.

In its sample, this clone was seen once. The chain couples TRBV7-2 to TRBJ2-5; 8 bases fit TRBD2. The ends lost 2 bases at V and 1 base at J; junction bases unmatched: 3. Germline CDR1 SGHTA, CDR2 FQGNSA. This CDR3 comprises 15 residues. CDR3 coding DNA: TGTGCCAGCAGCTTACCACGGGGGGGCCAAGAGACCCAGTACTTC. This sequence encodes CASSLPRGGQETQYF.

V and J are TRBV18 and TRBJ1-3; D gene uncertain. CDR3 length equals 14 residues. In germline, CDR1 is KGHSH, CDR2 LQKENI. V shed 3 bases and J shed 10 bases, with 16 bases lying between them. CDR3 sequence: CASSPSAYRGTIYF. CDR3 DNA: TGTGCCAGCTCACCCTCGGCCTATAGAGGAACCATATATTTT.

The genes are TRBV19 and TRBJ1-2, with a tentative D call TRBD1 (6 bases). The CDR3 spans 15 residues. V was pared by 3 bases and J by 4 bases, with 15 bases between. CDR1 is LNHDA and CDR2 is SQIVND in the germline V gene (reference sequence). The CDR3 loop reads CASSIISSGAYGYTF. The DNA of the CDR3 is TGTGCCAGTAGTATTATCTCGTCAGGGGCCTATGGCTACACCTTC.

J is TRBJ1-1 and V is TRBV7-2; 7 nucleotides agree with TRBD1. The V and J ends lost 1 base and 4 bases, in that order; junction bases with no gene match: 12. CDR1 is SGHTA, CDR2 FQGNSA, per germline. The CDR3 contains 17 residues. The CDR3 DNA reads TGTGCCAGCAGCTTAGGGACAGGAAATATTGTAGTCACTGAAGCTTTCTTT. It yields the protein CASSLGTGNIVVTEAFF.

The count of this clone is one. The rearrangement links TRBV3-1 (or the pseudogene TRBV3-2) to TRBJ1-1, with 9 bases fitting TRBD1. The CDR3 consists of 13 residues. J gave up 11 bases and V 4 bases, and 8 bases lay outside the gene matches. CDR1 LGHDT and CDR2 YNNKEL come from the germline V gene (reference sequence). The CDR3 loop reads CASSLEDRGAAFF. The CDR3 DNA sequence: TGTGCCAGCAGCCTAGAGGACAGGGGCGCGGCTTTCTTT.

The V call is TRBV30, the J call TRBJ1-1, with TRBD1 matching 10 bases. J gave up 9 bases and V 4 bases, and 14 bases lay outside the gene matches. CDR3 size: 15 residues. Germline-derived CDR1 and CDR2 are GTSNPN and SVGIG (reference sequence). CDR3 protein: CAWMNSGTGDLKAFF. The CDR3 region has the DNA TGTGCCTGGATGAACTCCGGGACAGGGGATCTTAAAGCTTTCTTT.

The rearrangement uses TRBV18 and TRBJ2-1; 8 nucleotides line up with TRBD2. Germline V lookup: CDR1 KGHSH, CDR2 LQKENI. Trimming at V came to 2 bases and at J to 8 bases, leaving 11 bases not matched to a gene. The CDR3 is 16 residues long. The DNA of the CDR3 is TGTGCCAGCTCACCAGTGGCGGGGGGCGTCTCCCATGAGCAGTTCTTC. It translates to CASSPVAGGVSHEQFF.

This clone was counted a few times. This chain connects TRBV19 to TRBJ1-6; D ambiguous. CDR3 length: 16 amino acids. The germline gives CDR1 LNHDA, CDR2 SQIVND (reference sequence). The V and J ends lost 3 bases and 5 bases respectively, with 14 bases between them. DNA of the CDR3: TGTGCCAGTAGTATTAAAGTGCAGTTTGATAATTCACCCCTCCACTTT. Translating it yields CASSIKVQFDNSPLHF.

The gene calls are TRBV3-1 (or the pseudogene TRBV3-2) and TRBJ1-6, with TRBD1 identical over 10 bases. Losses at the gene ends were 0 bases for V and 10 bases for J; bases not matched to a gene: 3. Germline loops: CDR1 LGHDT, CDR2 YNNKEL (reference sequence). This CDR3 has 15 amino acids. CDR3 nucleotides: TGTGCCAGCAGCCAAGAGACAGGGGGCTGGTCACCCCTCCACTTT. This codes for CASSQETGGWSPLHF.